This T cell receptor beta chain was sequenced during a study of beta chain features in type 1 diabetes. Study observations and caveats: Type 1 diabetes patients had TCRB CDR3s that were shorter (moderately but significantly so) in all four CD4+ subsets.

The V and J ends lost 8 bases and 0 bases respectively, with 12 bases between them. The CDR3 consists of 14 residues. The germline V gene encodes CDR1 MNHEY and CDR2 SVGAGI. The isolated RNA, all of it, was reverse transcribed, so expressed TCRB transcripts were what got sequenced. Sequencing used immunoSEQ multiplex PCR; TCRdb keeps in-frame clones, though not all of them. The sample holds 150,000 to 200,000 clones; roughly 60% are singletons and the top ten take 0.08% to 0.1%. Via the markers CD45RO/CCR7/CD25/CD127/CD95/CD27, stem cell-like memory, regulatory, central memory and naive CD4+ cells were sorted. As to this clone: Its antigen remains unidentified.

The rearrangement uses TRBV6-5 and TRBJ2-3; weak D call: TRBD1 (5 bases). Sequencing input: naive CD4+ T cells from blood. This clonotype was sampled from a man aged 25 to 40 with type 1 diabetes. The CDR3, as DNA: TGTGCCAGCTCTAGGGGCGGAAGCACAGATACGCAGTATTTT. This gives the protein CASSRGGSTDTQYF.